This paragraph covers one TCR beta chain sequence. The sample belongs to a study of blood T cell repertoires in COVID-19. Turning to the study itself: The United States, Italy and Spain provided the acute and convalescent COVID-19 samples. The cDNA or gDNA used as material had been derived from T cells, B-cell-depleted T cells, or PBMCs.

V was cut by 5 bases and J by 6 bases, with 8 bases left in between. From germline, CDR1 is SNHLY and CDR2 FYNNEI. This CDR3 is 12 amino acids long. How the authors handled the data: Reference gene primer amplification gave estimated nucleated cell counts. TCRdb's copy holds only in-frame clones and misses some; the assay was immunoSEQ multiplex PCR. V, J and clone size are taken as reported in that table, and D and trimming were inferred from the DNA itself. The data hold roughly 120,000 clones, with roughly 90% observed a single time. The chain combines TRBV2 with TRBJ1-5; D is perhaps TRBD1 (5 bases). The sample was peripheral blood. The clonotype originates from a man aged 45 to 65 with active COVID-19. This CDR3 is CASSLGGQPQHF. The CDR3 DNA reads TGTGCCAGCAGTCTGGGGGGTCAGCCCCAGCATTTT.